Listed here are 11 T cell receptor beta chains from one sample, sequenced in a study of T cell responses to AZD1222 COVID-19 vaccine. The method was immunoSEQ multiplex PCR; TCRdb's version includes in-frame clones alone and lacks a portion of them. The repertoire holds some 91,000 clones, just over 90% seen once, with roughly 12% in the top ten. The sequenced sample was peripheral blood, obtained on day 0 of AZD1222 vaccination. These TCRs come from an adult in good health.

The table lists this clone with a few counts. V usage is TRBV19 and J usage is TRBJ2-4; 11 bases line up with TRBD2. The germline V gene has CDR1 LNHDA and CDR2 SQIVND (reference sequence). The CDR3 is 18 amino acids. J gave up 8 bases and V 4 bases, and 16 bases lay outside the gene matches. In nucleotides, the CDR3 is TGTGCCAGTAGTAGGATAGCGGGAGGGCCGATAGGTTCTGACATTCAGTACTTC. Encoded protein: CASSRIAGGPIGSDIQYF.

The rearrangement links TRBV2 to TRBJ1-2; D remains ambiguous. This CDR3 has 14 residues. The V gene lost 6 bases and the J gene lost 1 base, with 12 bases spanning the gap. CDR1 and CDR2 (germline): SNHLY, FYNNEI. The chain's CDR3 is CASSKSTGNYGYTF. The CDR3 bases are TGTGCCAGCAGCAAATCGACGGGTAACTATGGCTACACCTTC.

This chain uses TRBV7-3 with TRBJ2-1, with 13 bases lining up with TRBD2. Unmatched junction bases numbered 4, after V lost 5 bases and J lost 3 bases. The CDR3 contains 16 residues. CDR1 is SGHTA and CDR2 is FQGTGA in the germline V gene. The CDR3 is CASSPGLAGVYNEQFF. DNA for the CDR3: TGTGCCAGCAGCCCCGGACTAGCGGGGGTCTACAATGAGCAGTTCTTC.

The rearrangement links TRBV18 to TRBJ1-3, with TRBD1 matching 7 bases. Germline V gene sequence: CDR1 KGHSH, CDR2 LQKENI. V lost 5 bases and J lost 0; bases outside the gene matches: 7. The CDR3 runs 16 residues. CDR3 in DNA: TGTGCCAGCTCAGCACTACAGGGGAGCTCTGGAAACACCATATATTTT. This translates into CASSALQGSSGNTIYF.

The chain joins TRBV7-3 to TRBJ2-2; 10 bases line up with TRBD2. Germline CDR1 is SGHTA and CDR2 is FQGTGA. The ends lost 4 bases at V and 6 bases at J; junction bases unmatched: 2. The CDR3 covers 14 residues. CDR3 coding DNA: TGTGCCAGCAGCTCAGGACTAGCGGCCGGGGAGCTGTTTTTT. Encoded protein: CASSSGLAAGELFF.

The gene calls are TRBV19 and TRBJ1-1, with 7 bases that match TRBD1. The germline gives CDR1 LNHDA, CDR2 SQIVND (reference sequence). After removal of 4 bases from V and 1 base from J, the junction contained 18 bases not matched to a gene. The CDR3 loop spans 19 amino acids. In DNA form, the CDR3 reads TGTGCCAGTAGTAGTCGTCTACAGGGGCGCTTGGGACCGAACACTGAAGCTTTCTTT. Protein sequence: CASSSRLQGRLGPNTEAFF.

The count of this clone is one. The CDR3 sequence: CASSSPTSVLYEQFF. The CDR3 nucleotides read TGTGCCAGCAGTTCGCCCACTAGCGTCCTTTATGAGCAGTTCTTC. The genes are TRBV6-2 or TRBV6-3 and TRBJ2-1; 7 bases fit TRBD2. J gave up 8 bases and V 4 bases, and 11 bases lay outside the gene matches. Germline V CDR1 and CDR2: MNHEY, SVGEGT. There are 15 residues in the CDR3.

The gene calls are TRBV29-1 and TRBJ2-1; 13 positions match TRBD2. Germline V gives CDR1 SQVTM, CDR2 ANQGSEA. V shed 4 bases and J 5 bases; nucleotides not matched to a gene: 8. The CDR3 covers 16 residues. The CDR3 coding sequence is TGCAGCGTTGGGGGAGTGACTAGCGGGAGGAACAATGAGCAGTTCTTC. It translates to CSVGGVTSGRNNEQFF.

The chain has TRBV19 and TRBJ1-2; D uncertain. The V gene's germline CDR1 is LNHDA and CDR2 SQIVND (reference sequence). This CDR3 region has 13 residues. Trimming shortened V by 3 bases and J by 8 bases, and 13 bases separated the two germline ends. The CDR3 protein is CASSIGSRRGYTF. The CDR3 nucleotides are TGTGCCAGTAGTATCGGCAGTAGAAGAGGCTACACCTTC.

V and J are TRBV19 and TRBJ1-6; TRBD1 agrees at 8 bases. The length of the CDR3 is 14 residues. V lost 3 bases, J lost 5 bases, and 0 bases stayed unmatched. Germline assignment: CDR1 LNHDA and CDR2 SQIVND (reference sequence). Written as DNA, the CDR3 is TGTGCCAGTAGTATGGACAGGGATAATTCACCCCTCCACTTT. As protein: CASSMDRDNSPLHF. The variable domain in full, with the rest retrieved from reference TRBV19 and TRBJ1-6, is DGGITQSPKYLFRKEGQNVTLSCEQNLNHDAMYWYRQDPGQGLRLIYYSQIVNDFQKGDIAEGYSVSREKKESFPLTVTSAQKNPTAFYLCASSMDRDNSPLHFGNGTRLTVT.

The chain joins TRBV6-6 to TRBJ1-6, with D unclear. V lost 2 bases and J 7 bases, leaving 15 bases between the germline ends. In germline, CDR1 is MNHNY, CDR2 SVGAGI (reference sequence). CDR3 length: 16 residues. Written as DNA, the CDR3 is TGTGCCAGCAGTTACCCGGACCTCCGGGGAAATTCACCCCTCCACTTT. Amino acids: CASSYPDLRGNSPLHF.